The 25 T cell receptor beta chains below all came from one sample that was sequenced in a study of response to subunit inactivated influenza vaccine. TCRdb reprocessed the RT-PCR reads via MiXCR and lists one record per CDR3 protein. The sample contains approximately 700,000 distinct CDR3 sequences, about 15% of which appear only once. The sequencing used PBMCs from blood, collected 14 to 15 days before vaccination. The source of these receptors is a man aged 50 or older who received an inactivated influenza vaccine.

The gene calls are TRBV28 and TRBJ1-2; D gene uncertain. The V end lost 1 base, the J end lost 8 bases, and 5 bases lay between the germline ends. Looked up from germline, CDR1 is MDHEN and CDR2 is SYDVKM. CDR3 length: 11 residues. This CDR3 is CASSLSAGYTF. The CDR3 nucleotides are TGTGCCAGCAGTTTATCCGCGGGCTACACCTTC.

This clonotype was detected only a few times. The chain links TRBV6-1 to TRBJ1-5, with D tentatively TRBD1 (6 bases). The ends were cut back, 2 bases at V and 0 bases at J, with 8 bases in the middle. Germline V gene data show CDR1 as MNHNS and CDR2 as SASEGT. This CDR3 has 15 residues. CDR3 coding DNA: TGTGCCAGCAGTGAATACAGGGCTAGCAATCAGCCCCAGCATTTT. It yields the protein CASSEYRASNQPQHF.

The chain couples TRBV12-3 or TRBV12-4 to TRBJ2-6, with a possible D match to TRBD1 (6 bases). V lost 5 bases to trimming and J lost 2 bases, with 16 bases between them. The CDR3 loop spans 17 amino acids. The DNA of the CDR3 is TGTGCCAGCAGTCCACAGGGTACGGTCCCTGGGGCCAACGTCCTGACTTTC. It specifies CASSPQGTVPGANVLTF.

This clonotype was picked up a small number of times. The chain recombines TRBV30 with TRBJ1-2; D perhaps matches TRBD1 (6 bases). Deletions cut 3 bases from V and 8 bases from J, with 13 bases between. Germline V gene data show CDR1 as GTSNPN and CDR2 as SVGIG (reference sequence). This CDR3 spans 12 amino acids. The chain's CDR3 is CAWSHRVAGYTF. The CDR3, as DNA: TGTGCCTGGAGCCACAGGGTGGCAGGCTACACCTTC.

In its sample, this clonotype was seen a few times. This chain uses TRBV7-8 with TRBJ1-4; no firm D call. There are 14 residues in the CDR3. The germline CDR1 and CDR2 sequences are SGHVS and FQNEAQ. V lost 8 bases to trimming and J lost 7 bases, with 17 bases between them. The CDR3 reads CASGPGPVGEKLFF. As DNA, the CDR3 is TGTGCCAGCGGACCGGGCCCCGTTGGTGAAAAACTGTTTTTT.

This clonotype was seen more than once but under ten times. This rearrangement joins TRBV28 to TRBJ2-1; 10 bases fit TRBD2. The J segment lost 8 bases and the V segment lost 8 bases, leaving 15 bases of the junction unmatched. From germline, CDR1 is MDHEN and CDR2 SYDVKM. CDR3 length: 16 residues. CDR3 amino acids: CASRKGLAGVMYEQFF. The CDR3 DNA is TGTGCCAGCCGGAAGGGGCTAGCGGGAGTTATGTATGAGCAGTTCTTC.

This clonotype has just a few counts. The CDR3 coding sequence is TGTGCCCAGACGACGGCGGGTCGGAAAGCTTTCTTT. Translated: CAQTTAGRKAFF. V and J are TRBV30 and TRBJ1-1; D gene ambiguous. Trimming left V 8 bases short and J 9 bases short, with 19 bases between. The length of the CDR3 is 12 residues. CDR1 and CDR2 from the germline V gene are GTSNPN and SVGIG (reference sequence).

The V gene is TRBV7-9, the J gene TRBJ2-2; 8 positions match TRBD1. CDR3 size: 15 residues. Germline V gene data show CDR1 as SEHNR and CDR2 as FQNEAQ (reference sequence). V shed 2 bases, J shed 7 bases, and the junction held 6 bases outside the gene matches. The CDR3 coding sequence is TGTGCCAGCAGCTTAAACGCAGGGGGCTTCGGGGAGCTGTTTTTT. It translates to CASSLNAGGFGELFF. Supplemented by reference TRBV7-9 and TRBJ2-2, the full variable domain reads DTGVSQNPRHKITKRGQNVTFRCDPISEHNRLYWYRQTLGQGPEFLTYFQNEAQLEKSRLLSDRFSAERPKGSFSTLEIQRTEQGDSAMYLCASSLNAGGFGELFFGEGSRLTVL.

V is TRBV11-2 and J is TRBJ2-1; TRBD1 aligns across 9 bases. Per the germline V gene, CDR1 is SGHAT and CDR2 is FQNNGV. Trimming at V came to 7 bases and at J to 3 bases, leaving 4 bases not matched to a gene. CDR3 size: 14 residues. CDR3 in amino acids: CASTRGQGYNEQFF. The CDR3 coding sequence is TGTGCCAGCACCCGGGGACAGGGCTACAATGAGCAGTTCTTC.

This clonotype has ten or more counts. V gene TRBV12-3 or TRBV12-4 combines with J gene TRBJ1-2; D gene unclear. Trimming stripped 5 bases from V and 4 bases from J, with 11 bases between. CDR3 length: 13 amino acids. The CDR3 loop is CASSPDGAYGYTF. The DNA of the CDR3 is TGTGCCAGCAGTCCGGATGGAGCCTATGGCTACACCTTC.

The chain has TRBV14 and TRBJ2-3; 11 nucleotides agree with TRBD2. V dropped 6 bases and J dropped 7; count of bases not matched to a gene: 12. The length of the CDR3 is 16 residues. Germline V gene sequence: CDR1 SGHDN, CDR2 FVKESK. CDR3 nucleotides: TGTGCCAGCAGTCCAGAGCCGGGACTAGCGGAACATACGCAGTATTTT. This gives the protein CASSPEPGLAEHTQYF.

This clonotype was counted a few times. The V and J genes are TRBV7-6 and TRBJ2-5, with 7 bases fitting TRBD2. The V gene end was trimmed by 3 bases and the J gene end by 9 bases; junction bases not matched to a gene: 7. The CDR3 extends over 13 amino acids. CDR1 and CDR2 (germline): SGHVS, FNYEAQ. The CDR3 nucleotides read TGTGCCAGCAGCTTTAGCGGGTCGGCGGCCCAGTACTTC. It encodes CASSFSGSAAQYF.

This clonotype was picked up a small number of times. The chain is built from TRBV6-5 and TRBJ1-4; 7 bases are a match to TRBD1. The CDR3 is made up of 15 amino acids. Germline V gene sequence: CDR1 MNHEY, CDR2 SVGAGI. Trimming took 2 bases from V and 8 from J; bases not matched to a gene: 8. CDR3 sequence: CASSYGGGGREKLFF. The CDR3 DNA is TGTGCCAGCAGTTACGGAGGAGGGGGCAGGGAAAAACTGTTTTTT.

This clonotype was found a few times. This sequence joins TRBV29-1 and TRBJ1-6; 8 bases are a match to TRBD1. The CDR3 runs 12 residues. In germline, CDR1 is SQVTM, CDR2 ANQGSEA. The V gene end was trimmed by 3 bases and the J gene end by 10 bases; junction bases not matched to a gene: 2. The CDR3, as DNA: TGCAGCGTTGAGGGGACAGGCTCACCCCTCCACTTT. Translated, it gives CSVEGTGSPLHF. The full variable domain, in which reference TRBV29-1 and TRBJ1-6 provide the parts outside the CDR3, is SAVISQKPSRDICQRGTSLTIQCQVDSQVTMMFWYRQQPGQSLTLIATANQGSEATYESGFVIDKFPISRPNLTFSTLTVSNMSPEDSSIYLCSVEGTGSPLHFGNGTRLTVT.

The sample holds many counts of this clonotype. The V call is TRBV10-2, the J call TRBJ2-7; D is possibly TRBD1 or TRBD2 (5 bases each). The germline V gene encodes CDR1 WSHSY and CDR2 SAAADI. The CDR3 sequence is 12 residues long. The V gene lost 8 bases and the J gene lost 3 bases, with 11 bases spanning the gap. CDR3 sequence (DNA): TGCGCCAGCGGGGACGGTTTCTACGAGCAGTACTTC. Its translation: CASGDGFYEQYF.

Worth noting for this clonotype: At one end, the junction sequence differs from germline, possibly due to a read error. The chain recombines TRBV25-1 with TRBJ2-5; weak D call: TRBD2 (6 bases). The CDR3 is made up of 15 amino acids. Germline V gene lookup returns CDR1 MGHDK and CDR2 SYGVNS. Here the CDR3 DNA reads TGTGCCATCAGTGAATATGGGGGGTACCAAGAGACCCAGTACTTC. Protein sequence: CAISEYGGYQETQYF.

In this sample, this clonotype turned up a few times. The chain employs TRBV6-1 and TRBJ2-7; D is uncertain. Germline lookup yields CDR1 MNHNS and CDR2 SASEGT. V dropped 1 base and J dropped 5 bases, with 15 bases sitting between them. This CDR3 comprises 15 residues. The chain's CDR3 is CASSEGGGSSHEQYF. In DNA form, the CDR3 reads TGTGCCAGCAGTGAAGGCGGCGGTTCCTCTCACGAGCAGTACTTC.

The chain uses TRBV7-8 and TRBJ2-1; D is undetermined. The CDR3 covers 16 residues. Germline V CDR1 and CDR2: SGHVS, FQNEAQ. Trimming took 4 bases from V and 5 from J, leaving 18 bases between them. CDR3 protein: CASSSSRTALNNEQFF. DNA of the CDR3: TGTGCCAGCAGCTCGTCGCGGACGGCGCTGAACAATGAGCAGTTCTTC.

V usage is TRBV7-9 and J usage is TRBJ2-6, with D uncertain. The CDR3 extends over 17 amino acids. Germline loops: CDR1 SEHNR, CDR2 FQNEAQ (reference sequence). V lost 0 bases and J lost 0, with 9 bases in between. The CDR3 loop is CASSLAFGYSGANVLTF. The CDR3 coding sequence is TGTGCCAGCAGCTTAGCCTTCGGCTACTCTGGGGCCAACGTCCTGACTTTC. Full variable domain (outside the CDR3, taken from reference TRBV7-9 and TRBJ2-6): DTGVSQNPRHKITKRGQNVTFRCDPISEHNRLYWYRQTLGQGPEFLTYFQNEAQLEKSRLLSDRFSAERPKGSFSTLEIQRTEQGDSAMYLCASSLAFGYSGANVLTFGAGSRLTVL.

This clonotype was seen a few times. This sequence joins TRBV27 and TRBJ2-1; 16 bases are a match to TRBD2. The CDR3 is 18 amino acids. Germline V gene lookup returns CDR1 MNHEY and CDR2 SMNVEV (reference sequence). Unmatched junction bases numbered 8, after V lost 1 base and J lost 8 bases. CDR3 sequence reads: CASSLWGLAGGASDEQFF. CDR3 nucleotide sequence: TGTGCCAGCAGTTTATGGGGACTAGCGGGAGGGGCCAGTGATGAGCAGTTCTTC.

The CDR3 loop reads CASSLKGGFTDTQYF. The CDR3 DNA follows: TGTGCCAGCAGTTTAAAGGGCGGATTCACAGATACGCAGTATTTT. The chain uses TRBV27 and TRBJ2-3; D ambiguous. Germline lookup yields CDR1 MNHEY and CDR2 SMNVEV (reference sequence). Trimming stripped 2 bases from V and 2 bases from J, with 11 bases between. This CDR3 region has 15 residues.

J is TRBJ2-3 and V is TRBV12-3 or TRBV12-4; 9 bases match TRBD2. The V and J ends lost 1 base and 0 bases, in that order; junction bases with no gene match: 2. CDR3 size: 16 residues. The CDR3 is CASSLDTSGSTDTQYF. The CDR3 coding sequence is TGTGCCAGCAGTTTAGATACTAGCGGGAGCACAGATACGCAGTATTTT.

The chain links TRBV19 to TRBJ2-2; D remains ambiguous. Per the germline V gene, CDR1 is LNHDA and CDR2 is SQIVND (reference sequence). Trimming cost V 8 bases and J 7 bases, with 11 bases left between them. The length of the CDR3 is 12 residues. The CDR3 nucleotides read TGTGCCAGTCGCCTGGGGTACGGGGAGCTGTTTTTT. Translating gives CASRLGYGELFF.

The J gene is TRBJ2-1, the V gene TRBV6-4; 14 bases map to TRBD2. V trimming: 2 bases; J trimming: 10 bases; junction bases outside the gene matches: 10. Germline V CDR1 and CDR2: MRHNA, SNTAGT. The CDR3 loop spans 17 amino acids. CDR3 residues: CASSDTPGTSGSREQFF. The CDR3 DNA sequence: TGTGCCAGCAGTGACACTCCCGGGACTAGCGGGAGTAGGGAGCAGTTCTTC.

This clonotype was picked up a small number of times. CDR3 nucleotide sequence: TGTGCCAGCAGCGTTTCTGTGAATGATCAGCCCCAGCATTTT. Encoded protein: CASSVSVNDQPQHF. This chain uses TRBV9 with TRBJ1-5; D not certain. Trimming pared 2 bases from V and 5 bases from J, leaving 11 bases between. In germline, CDR1 is SGDLS, CDR2 YYNGEE. The CDR3 covers 14 residues.